These 31 T cell receptor beta chains were sequenced from one sample in a study of patients and donors after allogeneic stem cell transplantation. TCRdb fed the RT-PCR reads into MiXCR, producing one record per CDR3 protein. The sample gives about 410,000 distinct CDR3 sequences, 15% to 20% of which show up once; around 7.2% is in the top ten. Sequences were obtained from blood, either unsorted or a sorted T cell fraction (not recorded which). These receptors were taken from a human donor who was either an allogeneic HSCT recipient or a stem cell or donor lymphocyte infusion donor (not recorded which). It is not recorded whose cells these are; they may come from a transplant donor.

The rearrangement links TRBV12-3 or TRBV12-4 to TRBJ1-4, with a weak D call TRBD1 (5 bases). V shed 1 base and J shed 12 bases, with 15 bases lying between them. This CDR3 spans 14 amino acids. The CDR3 nucleotides are TGTGCCAGCAGTTTAGGGGAGGGCGGGGCGGAACTGTTTTTT. Translating gives CASSLGEGGAELFF.

The V call is TRBV9, the J call TRBJ2-4, with 11 bases identical to TRBD2. The CDR3 covers 18 residues. After removal of 4 bases from V and 1 base from J, the junction contained 10 bases not matched to a gene. Germline values: CDR1 SGDLS, CDR2 YYNGEE. This CDR3 is CASSPRIAGGHAKNIQYF. CDR3 bases: TGTGCCAGCAGCCCCCGTATAGCGGGGGGGCATGCCAAAAACATTCAGTACTTC.

This clonotype was seen a few times. The J gene is TRBJ2-7, the V gene TRBV6-1; 7 bases map to TRBD1. The germline V gene encodes CDR1 MNHNS and CDR2 SASEGT. Germline trimming cut 10 bases from V and 6 bases from J; bases unmatched to any gene: 18. The CDR3 consists of 15 residues. CDR3 sequence: CATGDRAGSVGEQYF. CDR3 DNA: TGTGCCACCGGTGACAGGGCCGGGTCTGTAGGCGAGCAGTACTTC.

This clonotype was detected a few times. The chain joins TRBV20-1 to TRBJ1-5; weak D call: TRBD1 (6 bases). V gave up 0 bases and J gave up 2 bases, with 8 bases separating them. CDR3 length: 14 residues. CDR1 is DFQATT and CDR2 is SNEGSKA in the germline V gene (reference sequence). Here the CDR3 reads CSAREGARNQPQHF. The CDR3 coding sequence is TGCAGTGCTAGAGAGGGGGCTCGCAATCAGCCCCAGCATTTT.

This clonotype was seen a few times. The chain joins TRBV10-2 to TRBJ1-5, with D maybe TRBD1 (6 bases). The V end lost 6 bases, the J end lost 0 bases, and 9 bases lay between the germline ends. This CDR3 region has 14 residues. Looked up from germline, CDR1 is WSHSY and CDR2 is SAAADI. The CDR3 DNA is TGCGCCAGCAGGCAGGGGAATAGCAATCAGCCCCAGCATTTT. Its translation is CASRQGNSNQPQHF.

This clonotype was observed many times. This chain connects TRBV5-1 to TRBJ1-2; TRBD1 agrees at 8 bases. With V trimmed by 0 bases and J by 1 base, 5 bases remained unmatched. The CDR3 is 16 residues long. From germline, CDR1 is SGHRS and CDR2 YFSETQ. This CDR3 reads CASSLGTGRFNYGYTF. The CDR3 coding sequence is TGCGCCAGCAGCTTGGGGACAGGGCGATTTAACTATGGCTACACCTTC.

This chain joins TRBV20-1 and TRBJ2-1; 12 nucleotides align to TRBD2. The CDR3 length is 17 residues. V shed 6 bases and J 4 bases; nucleotides not matched to a gene: 13. Looked up from germline, CDR1 is DFQATT and CDR2 is SNEGSKA (reference sequence). CDR3 nucleotides: TGCAGTGCCCAGACTAGCGGGAGCCCTCCTTCTTACAATGAGCAGTTCTTC. Amino acids: CSAQTSGSPPSYNEQFF.

This clonotype was detected a few times. This chain joins TRBV24-1 and TRBJ2-7; D not certain. Germline V lookup: CDR1 KGHDR, CDR2 SFDVKD. The CDR3 has 13 amino acids. V was trimmed by 2 bases and J by 1 base, leaving 5 bases between them. CDR3 bases: TGTGCCACCAGTGATTCTTCGTCCTACGAGCAGTACTTC. Protein product: CATSDSSSYEQYF.

This clonotype came up a few times. The chain has TRBV7-2 and TRBJ1-2; TRBD1 agrees at 9 bases. V lost 4 bases to trimming and J lost 10 bases; unmatched junction nucleotides: 10. The CDR3 has 14 amino acids. CDR1 is SGHTA and CDR2 is FQGNSA in the germline V gene. CDR3 sequence (DNA): TGTGCCAGCAGCTCACAAGGGGGACAGGGATACTACACCTTC. This translates into CASSSQGGQGYYTF.

This clonotype appeared a few times. This chain joins TRBV5-6 and TRBJ2-6; possible D gene TRBD2, 6 bases. In germline, CDR1 is SGHDT, CDR2 YYEEEE. This CDR3 has 17 residues. V lost 2 bases and J lost 2, with 14 bases in between. CDR3 region: CASSLPGLSAGANVLTF. The CDR3 DNA reads as TGTGCCAGCAGCTTACCGGGACTTAGTGCTGGGGCCAACGTCCTGACTTTC.

This clonotype turned up a few times. This chain joins TRBV10-3 and TRBJ2-2; the D is unclear. This CDR3 region has 12 residues. Germline assignment: CDR1 ENHRY and CDR2 SYGVKD. V was clipped by 6 bases and J by 4 bases, with 6 bases between them. Here the CDR3 DNA reads TGTGCCATCAGACAGCCCACCGGGGAGCTGTTTTTT. Translation: CAIRQPTGELFF.

The chain couples TRBV9 to TRBJ1-5; D perhaps matches TRBD1 (6 bases). V was clipped by 3 bases and J by 9 bases, with 16 bases between them. The CDR3 sequence is 14 residues long. Germline V gene lookup returns CDR1 SGDLS and CDR2 YYNGEE. The CDR3 is CASSAGHAVRPQHF. The CDR3 nucleotides read TGTGCCAGCAGCGCGGGACATGCGGTGAGGCCCCAGCATTTT.

This rearrangement joins TRBV6-2 or TRBV6-3 to TRBJ1-5; D possibly corresponds to TRBD1 (5 bases). The CDR3 runs to 15 residues. CDR1 and CDR2 (germline): MNHEY, SVGEGT. V lost 5 bases and J lost 7, with 18 bases in between. For the CDR3, the DNA is TGTGCCAGCAGTAACAACGGGGGGGGATGGCAGCCCCAGCATTTT. This sequence encodes CASSNNGGGWQPQHF.

This clonotype was detected a few times. The chain joins TRBV6-2 or TRBV6-3 to TRBJ2-3, with unresolved D. CDR1 and CDR2 from the germline V gene are MNHEY and SVGEGT. The length of the CDR3 is 17 residues. Trimming left V 0 bases short and J 1 base short, with 14 bases between. As DNA, the CDR3 is TGTGCCAGCAGTTACTCGAGAAGGATAGCAGGCACAGATACGCAGTATTTT. It yields the protein CASSYSRRIAGTDTQYF.

This rearrangement joins TRBV5-1 to TRBJ2-2, with 8 bases lining up with TRBD2. Germline-derived CDR1 and CDR2 are SGHRS and YFSETQ. After removal of 4 bases from V and 3 bases from J, the junction contained 5 bases not matched to a gene. The CDR3 runs 15 residues. Here the CDR3 DNA reads TGCGCCAGCAGCGGAAGCGGGAGTGACACCGGGGAGCTGTTTTTT. This sequence encodes CASSGSGSDTGELFF.

This clonotype occurred a few times. CDR3 sequence (DNA): TGCGCCAGCAGCCCCAGGGAGAGCTCCTATAATTCACCCCTCCACTTT. Its translation is CASSPRESSYNSPLHF. V and J are TRBV5-1 and TRBJ1-6; possible D gene TRBD1, 5 bases. This CDR3 comprises 16 residues. The germline V and J ends were trimmed by 4 bases and 0 bases, with 11 bases remaining between them. The V gene's germline CDR1 is SGHRS and CDR2 YFSETQ.

V usage is TRBV6-1 and J usage is TRBJ2-7; D may be TRBD1 (5 bases). The V gene's germline CDR1 is MNHNS and CDR2 SASEGT. This CDR3 comprises 13 residues. V lost 6 bases, J lost 1 base, and 10 bases lay in between. CDR3 coding DNA: TGTGCCAGCAGCCAACAGGAGTCCTACGAGCAGTACTTC. Its protein is CASSQQESYEQYF.

This clonotype appeared many times. The chain carries TRBV12-3 or TRBV12-4 and TRBJ1-5; D uncertain. V dropped 6 bases and J dropped 8 bases, with 8 bases sitting between them. The CDR3 is made up of 11 amino acids. The CDR3 reads CASRPMKPQHF. The CDR3 bases are TGTGCCAGCAGACCGATGAAGCCCCAGCATTTT.

The chain carries TRBV6-1 and TRBJ2-7; 9 nucleotides align to TRBD1. This CDR3 spans 12 amino acids. CDR1 is MNHNS, CDR2 SASEGT, per germline. V was pared by 8 bases and J by 4 bases, with 3 bases of the junction left unmatched. CDR3 amino acids: CASGQGMYEQYF. As DNA, the CDR3 is TGTGCCAGCGGACAGGGGATGTACGAGCAGTACTTC.

This clonotype was seen just once. This chain joins TRBV4-3 and TRBJ1-3; D is uncertain. The CDR3 has 15 amino acids. Germline lookup yields CDR1 LGHNA and CDR2 YSLEER. Trimming took off 0 bases at V and 3 bases at J, with 9 bases between the two ends. CDR3 in amino acids: CASSQDHLGGNTIYF. The CDR3 coding sequence is TGCGCCAGCAGCCAAGATCACTTGGGTGGAAACACCATATATTTT.

The chain joins TRBV11-2 to TRBJ1-2, with 7 bases that match TRBD1. Germline CDR1 reads SGHAT; CDR2 reads FQNNGV. Trimming took 5 bases from V and 4 from J; bases not matched to a gene: 13. The CDR3 has 16 amino acids. The CDR3 is CASSPVRGRDPYGYTF. The CDR3 DNA reads as TGTGCCAGCAGCCCCGTGAGGGGGCGCGATCCCTATGGCTACACCTTC.

The chain links TRBV4-1 to TRBJ2-7; TRBD1 agrees at 9 bases. Germline V gene lookup returns CDR1 MGHRA and CDR2 YSYEKL. Trimming at V came to 1 base and at J to 5 bases, leaving 9 bases not matched to a gene. This CDR3 has 16 residues. The CDR3 sequence: CASSQGTGGSSHEQYF. The CDR3 DNA sequence: TGCGCCAGCAGCCAAGGAACAGGGGGCTCATCCCACGAGCAGTACTTC.

The chain has TRBV24-1 and TRBJ1-5; 7 positions agree with TRBD1. Trimming at V came to 10 bases and at J to 3 bases, leaving 8 bases not matched to a gene. In germline, CDR1 is KGHDR, CDR2 SFDVKD. This CDR3 region has 14 residues. CDR3 loop: CATRDRVINQPQHF. The CDR3 DNA sequence: TGTGCCACTCGGGACAGAGTAATCAATCAGCCCCAGCATTTT.

This clonotype was found a few times. This rearrangement joins TRBV20-1 to TRBJ2-1, with 9 bases fitting TRBD2. V shed 2 bases and J 6 bases; nucleotides not matched to a gene: 8. This CDR3 is 15 amino acids long. The germline CDR1 and CDR2 sequences are DFQATT and SNEGSKA (reference sequence). The CDR3: CSARSLAGRGNEQFF. DNA for the CDR3: TGCAGTGCTAGATCTCTAGCGGGAAGGGGCAATGAGCAGTTCTTC.

This clonotype was recorded a few times. The V call is TRBV6-5, the J call TRBJ1-6; possible D gene TRBD1, 6 bases. The length of the CDR3 is 18 residues. V lost 1 base, J lost 7 bases, and 20 bases lay in between. The V gene's germline CDR1 is MNHEY and CDR2 SVGAGI. The CDR3 sequence: CASSYWPGRARGNSPLHF. In DNA form, the CDR3 reads TGTGCCAGCAGTTACTGGCCGGGACGAGCGAGGGGGAATTCACCCCTCCACTTT.

This clonotype was observed a handful of times. CDR3 sequence: CATSRGLAGSYNEQFF. DNA for the CDR3: TGTGCCACCAGCAGAGGACTAGCAGGCTCCTACAATGAGCAGTTCTTC. V usage is TRBV15 and J usage is TRBJ2-1; 7 bases are shared with TRBD2. This CDR3 has 16 amino acids. Unmatched junction bases numbered 3, after V lost 1 base and J lost 0 bases. The germline gives CDR1 LNHNV, CDR2 YYDKDF (reference sequence).

In DNA form, the CDR3 reads TGTGCCAGTAGTATAGTGCGAGGGCAGGGCGGTAGTCATGGCTACACCTTC. Its translation is CASSIVRGQGGSHGYTF. The rearrangement joins TRBV19 to TRBJ1-2; TRBD1 is a possible D gene (5 bases). V shed 1 base and J shed 6 bases, with 21 bases lying between them. Per germline, CDR1 LNHDA and CDR2 SQIVND (reference sequence). This CDR3 region has 17 residues.

This chain uses TRBV4-2 with TRBJ1-1; D possibly corresponds to TRBD1 (6 bases). CDR3 length: 13 amino acids. V lost 3 bases to trimming and J lost 11 bases, with 16 bases between them. Germline values: CDR1 LGHNA, CDR2 YNFKEQ. The CDR3 loop is CASSQGRTAWAFF. The CDR3 DNA reads as TGTGCCAGCAGCCAGGGCCGGACAGCCTGGGCTTTCTTT.

This clonotype was counted between two and nine times. The chain has TRBV27 and TRBJ1-1; possibly TRBD1 for D (6 bases). V was pared by 2 bases and J by 0 bases, with 13 bases between. The CDR3 totals 16 residues. Germline lookup yields CDR1 MNHEY and CDR2 SMNVEV (reference sequence). In nucleotides, the CDR3 is TGTGCCAGCAGTTTAAAGAGGGGGTCGGTGAACACTGAAGCTTTCTTT. Its translation is CASSLKRGSVNTEAFF.

The table lists this clonotype with many counts. V usage is TRBV29-1 and J usage is TRBJ2-2; no clear D. The V gene's germline CDR1 is SQVTM and CDR2 ANQGSEA. Deletions cut 5 bases from V and 1 base from J, with 11 bases between. The CDR3 contains 14 residues. The CDR3 DNA follows: TGCAGCGTTCGCGAAAAGGGGAACACCGGGGAGCTGTTTTTT. It encodes CSVREKGNTGELFF.

This clonotype has just a few counts. The rearrangement links TRBV19 to TRBJ2-3; possibly TRBD2 for D (5 bases). CDR1 and CDR2 from the germline V gene are LNHDA and SQIVND (reference sequence). CDR3 length: 13 amino acids. The V end was cut by 3 bases, the J end by 6 bases, with 10 bases between. DNA of the CDR3: TGTGCCAGTAGTATTTGGGGAGAGGATACGCAGTATTTT. It specifies CASSIWGEDTQYF.